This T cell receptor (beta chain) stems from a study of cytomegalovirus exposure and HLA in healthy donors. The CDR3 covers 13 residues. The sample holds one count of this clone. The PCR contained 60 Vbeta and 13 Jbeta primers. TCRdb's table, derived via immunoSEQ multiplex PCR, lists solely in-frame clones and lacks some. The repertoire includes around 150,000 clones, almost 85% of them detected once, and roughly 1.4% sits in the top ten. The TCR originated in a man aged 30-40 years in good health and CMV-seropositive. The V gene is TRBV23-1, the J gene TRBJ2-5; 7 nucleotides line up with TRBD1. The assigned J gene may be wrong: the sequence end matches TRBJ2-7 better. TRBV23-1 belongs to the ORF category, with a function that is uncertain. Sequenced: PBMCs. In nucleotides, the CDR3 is TGCGCCATTGCGACAGGGATGAGCTACGAGCAGTACTTC. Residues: CAIATGMSYEQYF.